This passage covers 2 T cell receptor beta chains from one sample sequenced in a study of CD8 T cells in ankylosing spondylitis. TCRdb used MiXCR to reprocess the 5' RACE reads, holding one entry per CDR3 protein. The sample holds some 37,000 distinct CDR3 sequences, approximately 15% seen once. The sequenced sample consisted of blood. These receptors all stem from a male donor with ankylosing spondylitis or in good health (not recorded which).

CDR3 in amino acids: CASSDRDSKDRETQYF. The CDR3 DNA reads as TGTGCCAGCAGTGATCGGGACAGTAAAGATAGAGAGACCCAGTACTTC. The chain uses TRBV25-1 and TRBJ2-5, with 7 bases fitting TRBD1. V trimming: 3 bases; J trimming: 4 bases; junction bases outside the gene matches: 11. Germline CDR1 is MGHDK and CDR2 is SYGVNS. The length of the CDR3 is 16 residues.

The genes are TRBV28 and TRBJ2-7, with TRBD1 identical over 9 bases. The germline CDR1 and CDR2 sequences are MDHEN and SYDVKM. Unmatched junction bases numbered 7, after V lost 2 bases and J lost 2 bases. The CDR3 has 16 amino acids. DNA of the CDR3: TGTGCCAGCAGTTTACCCCGGGACAGGGAAACCTACGAGCAGTACTTC. Its protein is CASSLPRDRETYEQYF.